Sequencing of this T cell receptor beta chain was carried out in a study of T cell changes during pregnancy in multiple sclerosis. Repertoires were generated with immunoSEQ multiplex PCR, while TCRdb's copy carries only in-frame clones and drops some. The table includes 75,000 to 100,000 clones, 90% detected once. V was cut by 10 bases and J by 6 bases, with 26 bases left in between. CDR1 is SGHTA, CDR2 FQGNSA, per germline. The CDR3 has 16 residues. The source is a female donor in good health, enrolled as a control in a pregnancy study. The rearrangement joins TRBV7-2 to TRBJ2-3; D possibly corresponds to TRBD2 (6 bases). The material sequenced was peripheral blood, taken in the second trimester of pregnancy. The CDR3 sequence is CATTFRRASNADTQYF. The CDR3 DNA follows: TGTGCCACAACCTTCCGGAGGGCCTCAAACGCGGATACGCAGTATTTT.